Listed here are 16 T cell receptor beta chains from one sample, sequenced in a study of T-cell memory formation after mild COVID-19. TCRdb processed the 5' RACE reads anew with MiXCR; each CDR3 protein has one entry. The table shows hundreds of thousands of distinct CDR3 sequences, with 16% occurring only once. Material: PBMCs or a T cell subset sorted from them (not recorded which). The receptors come from a man aged 18 to 29 who had mild COVID-19 (a few samples of this study predate the infection). Cell type and time point are not known.

This clonotype was observed a few times. This chain links TRBV9 with TRBJ2-2; D is unresolved. The CDR3 totals 14 residues. Germline CDR1 reads SGDLS; CDR2 reads YYNGEE. The germline V and J ends were trimmed by 0 bases and 3 bases, with 6 bases remaining between them. The CDR3 loop reads CASSVVGHTGELFF. CDR3 DNA sequence: TGTGCCAGCAGCGTAGTCGGGCACACCGGGGAGCTGTTTTTT.

This clonotype was counted a few times. The V and J genes are TRBV5-5 and TRBJ2-4; tentative D call: TRBD2 (5 bases). V was cut by 0 bases and J by 8 bases, with 9 bases left in between. Germline loops: CDR1 SGHKS, CDR2 YYEKEE (reference sequence). There are 13 residues in the CDR3. CDR3 DNA: TGTGCCAGCAGCTTGGACCTGGAGGACATTCAGTACTTC. This codes for CASSLDLEDIQYF. Supplemented by reference TRBV5-5 and TRBJ2-4, the full variable domain reads DAGVTQSPTHLIKTRGQQVTLRCSPISGHKSVSWYQQVLGQGPQFIFQYYEKEERGRGNFPDRFSARQFPNYSSELNVNALLLGDSALYLCASSLDLEDIQYFGAGTRLSVL.

A few counts support this clonotype. J is TRBJ2-5 and V is TRBV2; 7 positions agree with TRBD2. The germline gives CDR1 SNHLY, CDR2 FYNNEI. V lost 5 bases to trimming and J lost 1 base; unmatched junction nucleotides: 7. There are 15 residues in the CDR3. The CDR3 DNA follows: TGTGCCAGCAGTCTCTTTGCTAGCGGCCAAGAGACCCAGTACTTC. This encodes CASSLFASGQETQYF. Combining the CDR3 with reference TRBV2 and TRBJ2-5 gives the whole variable domain EPEVTQTPSHQVTQMGQEVILRCVPISNHLYFYWYRQILGQKVEFLVSFYNNEISEKSEIFDDQFSVERPDGSNFTLKIRSTKLEDSAMYFCASSLFASGQETQYFGPGTRLLVL.

The chain employs TRBV28 and TRBJ1-6; D uncertain. The germline V gene encodes CDR1 MDHEN and CDR2 SYDVKM. Trimming took off 0 bases at V and 9 bases at J, with 3 bases between the two ends. The CDR3 has 12 residues. The DNA for the CDR3 is TGTGCCAGCAGTTTATGGAGTTCACCCCTCCACTTT. It encodes CASSLWSSPLHF.

Only a few counts were recorded for this clonotype. The chain joins TRBV4-2 to TRBJ2-3; TRBD2 matches 10 bases. Germline CDR1 and CDR2: LGHNA and YNFKEQ. The CDR3 length is 17 residues. V was clipped by 6 bases and J by 5 bases; unmatched bases: 14. CDR3 sequence (DNA): TGTGCCAGCAGACCCCTTCTAGCGGGGGTCAGGAAAGATACGCAGTATTTT. Translation gives CASRPLLAGVRKDTQYF.

This clonotype was observed a few times. This rearrangement joins TRBV7-6 to TRBJ2-1; D is perhaps TRBD1 or TRBD2 (6 bases each). The CDR3 is made up of 14 amino acids. Trimming took off 2 bases at V and 8 bases at J, with 13 bases between the two ends. Germline V lookup: CDR1 SGHVS, CDR2 FNYEAQ. The CDR3 DNA reads as TGTGCCAGCAGCTTACGGGGGCGGAGCGATGAGCAGTTCTTC. Amino acid sequence: CASSLRGRSDEQFF.

This clonotype was counted a few times. The V and J genes are TRBV20-1 and TRBJ2-4; 11 bases are shared with TRBD1. The CDR3 consists of 13 residues. Looked up from germline, CDR1 is DFQATT and CDR2 is SNEGSKA (reference sequence). Trimming at V came to 5 bases and at J to 4 bases, leaving 1 base not matched to a gene. The CDR3 bases are TGCAGTGCTGGACAGGGGGCGAAAAACATTCAGTACTTC. The encoded protein is CSAGQGAKNIQYF.

This clonotype was seen a few times. V usage is TRBV7-9 and J usage is TRBJ1-2, with D unclear. V shed 1 base and J shed 4 bases, with 7 bases lying between them. The germline V gene has CDR1 SEHNR and CDR2 FQNEAQ (reference sequence). The CDR3 totals 13 residues. In DNA form, the CDR3 reads TGTGCCAGCAGCTTAGAGGATTCCTATGGCTACACCTTC. Its translation is CASSLEDSYGYTF.

This clonotype has a count of ten or more. CDR3 sequence reads: CSVERDRATDTQYF. Here the CDR3 DNA reads TGCAGCGTTGAACGAGACAGGGCGACAGATACGCAGTATTTT. The chain couples TRBV29-1 to TRBJ2-3; TRBD1 aligns across 7 bases. V was clipped by 2 bases and J by 3 bases; unmatched bases: 5. Germline values: CDR1 SQVTM, CDR2 ANQGSEA. The CDR3 is 14 residues long.

This clonotype was observed a handful of times. This chain connects TRBV5-6 to TRBJ2-2; no clear D. The CDR3 has 13 amino acids. Germline CDR1 is SGHDT and CDR2 is YYEEEE. V lost 9 bases, J lost 4 bases, and 13 bases lay in between. CDR3 DNA sequence: TGTGCCATGGCGAATGGAGTCACCGGGGAGCTGTTTTTT. Amino acids: CAMANGVTGELFF.

In this sample, this clonotype turned up a few times. The gene calls are TRBV12-3 or TRBV12-4 and TRBJ1-1, with 7 bases that match TRBD1. J lost 4 bases, V lost 3 bases, and 5 bases had no gene match. The CDR3 runs to 14 residues. As DNA, the CDR3 is TGTGCCAGCAGTTTTACTCCAGGGGGCACTGAAGCTTTCTTT. This sequence encodes CASSFTPGGTEAFF.

This clonotype has more than one count but fewer than ten. The genes are TRBV3-1 and TRBJ2-3; tentatively, D is TRBD2 (5 bases). This CDR3 has 17 amino acids. CDR1 and CDR2 from the germline V gene are LGHDT and YNNKEL (reference sequence). V was cut by 1 base and J by 2 bases, with 16 bases left in between. CDR3 in amino acids: CASSQVKVGSFTDTQYF. In DNA form, the CDR3 reads TGTGCCAGCAGCCAAGTTAAGGTGGGGAGTTTCACAGATACGCAGTATTTT.

This chain joins TRBV6-2 or TRBV6-3 and TRBJ2-7; TRBD1 aligns across 7 bases. Germline loops: CDR1 MNHEY, CDR2 SVGEGT. V lost 2 bases, J lost 2 bases, and 3 bases stayed unmatched. The length of the CDR3 is 14 residues. In DNA, the CDR3 is TGTGCCAGCAGTTACGAGGGACAGACCTACGAGCAGTACGTC. Translating it yields CASSYEGQTYEQYV.

This clonotype has at least ten counts. The chain employs TRBV4-3 and TRBJ2-3; perhaps TRBD1 as D (5 bases). V was trimmed by 0 bases and J by 6 bases, leaving 13 bases between them. CDR1 and CDR2 from the germline V gene are LGHNA and YSLEER. The CDR3 totals 15 residues. The CDR3 is CASSQEGQIKDTQYF. As DNA, the CDR3 is TGCGCCAGCAGCCAAGAGGGGCAGATTAAGGATACGCAGTATTTT.

In its sample, this clonotype was seen a few times. The chain links TRBV20-1 to TRBJ1-6; tentatively, D is TRBD1 (6 bases). The CDR3 contains 16 residues. Trimming cost V 0 bases and J 7 bases, with 16 bases left between them. Germline assignment: CDR1 DFQATT and CDR2 SNEGSKA (reference sequence). The CDR3 bases are TGCAGTGCTAGAGATTTAGAGCCAGGGGAGAATTCACCCCTCCACTTT. As protein: CSARDLEPGENSPLHF.

CDR3 residues: CSASPPPGQGPDTQYF. In DNA form, the CDR3 reads TGCAGTGCTAGTCCCCCTCCGGGACAGGGTCCAGATACGCAGTATTTT. The V and J genes are TRBV20-1 and TRBJ2-3; TRBD1 matches at 9 bases. Germline CDR1 reads DFQATT; CDR2 reads SNEGSKA (reference sequence). The CDR3 consists of 16 residues. V lost 3 bases, J lost 4 bases, and 11 bases stayed unmatched.